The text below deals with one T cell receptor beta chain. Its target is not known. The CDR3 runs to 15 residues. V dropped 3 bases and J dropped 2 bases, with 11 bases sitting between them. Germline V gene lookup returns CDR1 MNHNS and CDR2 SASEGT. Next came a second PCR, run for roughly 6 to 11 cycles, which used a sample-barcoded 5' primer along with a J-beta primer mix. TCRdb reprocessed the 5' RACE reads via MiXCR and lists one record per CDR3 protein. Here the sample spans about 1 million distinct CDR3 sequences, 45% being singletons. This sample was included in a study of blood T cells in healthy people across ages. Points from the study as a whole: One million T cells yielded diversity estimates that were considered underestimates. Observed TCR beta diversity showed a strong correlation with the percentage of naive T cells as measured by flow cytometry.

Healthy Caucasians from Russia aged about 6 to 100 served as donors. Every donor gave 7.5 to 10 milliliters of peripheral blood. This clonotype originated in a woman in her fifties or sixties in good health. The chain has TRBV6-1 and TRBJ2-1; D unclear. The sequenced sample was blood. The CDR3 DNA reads TGTGCCAGCAGTGAGACCCCGCTAACCTACAATGAGCAGTTCTTC. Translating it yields CASSETPLTYNEQFF.